This entry is about one T cell receptor beta chain. At one end, the junction sequence differs from germline, possibly due to a read error. The entry originates in a study of T-cell reconstitution after alpha-beta-depleted transplantation in children. For TCRbeta, the library was prepared with unique molecular identifiers. TCRdb reprocessed the PCR reads with MiXCR, giving one entry per CDR3 protein. The profile covers a few hundred thousand distinct CDR3 sequences, with around a tenth appearing a single time and more than 2% taken by the ten largest. The CDR3 is 13 amino acids. In germline, CDR1 is LNHDA, CDR2 SQIVND (reference sequence).

The source is a human donor who donated a stem cell graft to a child with acute lymphoblastic leukemia. The source material was PBMCs from the stem cell graft donor, sampled from the stem cell graft. This chain uses TRBV19 with TRBJ2-7; D is possibly TRBD2 (5 bases). The CDR3 nucleotides are TGTGCCAGTAGTAGCGGACTGTCCTCCGAGCAGTACTTC. Translated, it gives CASSSGLSSEQYF. Together with reference TRBV19 and TRBJ2-7, the CDR3 gives the full variable domain: DGGITQSPKYLFRKEGQNVTLSCEQNLNHDAMYWYRQDPGQGLRLIYYSQIVNDFQKGDIAEGYSVSREKKESFPLTVTSAQKNPTAFYLCASSSGLSSEQYFGPGTRLTVT.